The rows below give T cell receptor beta chains drawn from one sample of a study of blood T cells in healthy people across ages. One entry per CDR3 protein results from TCRdb running MiXCR on the 5' RACE reads. Among about 680,000 distinct CDR3 sequences listed, around 49% were seen once. The source material was blood. These TCRs come from a woman in her sixties in good health. Both conserved end residues are part of each CDR3. The order of the fields is J gene, V gene, CDR3 protein.

J gene: TRBJ1-4; V gene: TRBV18; CDR3 protein: CASSPQGGGEKLFF
J gene: -; V gene: TRBV7-9; CDR3 protein: CASSLQGSIHEQYF
J gene: TRBJ2-7; V gene: TRBV6-2/TRBV6-3; CDR3 protein: CASSYSLVVYEQYF
J gene: TRBJ2-5; V gene: TRBV2; CDR3 protein: CASSQGLGETQYF
J gene: TRBJ2-7; V gene: TRBV4-2; CDR3 protein: CASSRRSDQWLYEQYF
J gene: TRBJ2-3; V gene: TRBV20-1; CDR3 protein: CSARLTGTGLTDTQYF
J gene: TRBJ2-4; V gene: TRBV6-5; CDR3 protein: CASRSSSGLTKNIQYF
J gene: TRBJ2-7; V gene: TRBV6-5; CDR3 protein: CASSDGDKSSYEQYF
J gene: TRBJ2-7; V gene: TRBV4-2; CDR3 protein: CASNQFYRRGDSYEQYF
J gene: TRBJ2-7; V gene: TRBV20-1; CDR3 protein: CSARAGWGYEQYF
J gene: TRBJ1-2; V gene: TRBV29-1; CDR3 protein: CSSTGQDVGYTF
J gene: TRBJ2-7; V gene: TRBV5-1; CDR3 protein: CASCLTSGRYEQYF
J gene: TRBJ1-2; V gene: TRBV4-1; CDR3 protein: CASSQEGLGRPYGYTF
J gene: TRBJ2-4; V gene: TRBV5-1; CDR3 protein: CASSLGSLAKNIQYF
J gene: TRBJ2-1; V gene: TRBV20-1; CDR3 protein: CSARQGEDNEQFF
J gene: TRBJ1-2; V gene: TRBV7-9; CDR3 protein: CASSGPGQGTGYTF
J gene: -; V gene: TRBV28; CDR3 protein: CASSSRGGHPYEQYF
J gene: TRBJ2-7; V gene: TRBV7-8; CDR3 protein: CASSSDGTPYNEQYF
J gene: TRBJ2-4; V gene: TRBV2; CDR3 protein: CASGATLHSAKNIQYF
J gene: TRBJ2-3; V gene: TRBV11-2; CDR3 protein: CASGQRSHNEQFFGGPSTDTQYF
J gene: TRBJ1-5; V gene: TRBV4-3; CDR3 protein: CASSQAVGQPQHF
J gene: TRBJ2-1; V gene: TRBV27; CDR3 protein: CASSSLSSRGLAGGKPYNEQFF
J gene: TRBJ2-3; V gene: TRBV4-3; CDR3 protein: CASSQRTVQGTDTQYF
J gene: TRBJ2-7; V gene: TRBV6-2/TRBV6-3; CDR3 protein: CASRDPGLNYEQYF
J gene: TRBJ2-1; V gene: TRBV29-1; CDR3 protein: CSVRPGPQDNEQFF
J gene: TRBJ2-1; V gene: TRBV7-2; CDR3 protein: CASSRVGLASEQFF
J gene: TRBJ2-5; V gene: TRBV14; CDR3 protein: CASSQERDRTWSGQETQYF
J gene: TRBJ1-1; V gene: TRBV20-1; CDR3 protein: CSVINLNTEAFF
J gene: TRBJ2-5; V gene: TRBV7-2; CDR3 protein: CASSSGLQETQYF